A single sample is the source of the 15 T cell receptor beta chains below, sequenced in a study of CXCR3-negative and CXCR3-positive naive CD8 T cells. Carrying UMI labels, the TRB cDNA libraries were prepared through 5' RACE. For each CDR3 protein, TCRdb gives one entry from its re-call of the 5' RACE reads, without DNA. Across thousands of distinct CDR3 sequences, the top ten clones capture approximately 1.9% of the sample. The sequenced sample was naive CXCR3- CD8+ T cells from blood. The subset was: CD45RO-CCR7+CD27+CD95- naive CD8+ T cells lacking CXCR3 (TNR3-). The origin of the receptors is a human donor in good health. Some clones in this sample may be carry-over from other donors' samples.

The chain employs TRBV19 and TRBJ2-2; TCRdb gives TRBD1 as the D gene, but with no DNA this cannot be confirmed. CDR1 is LNHDA and CDR2 is SQIVND in the germline V gene (reference sequence). The CDR3 is made up of 14 amino acids. The CDR3 region is CASRKDRDSGELFF.

The J gene is TRBJ2-5, the V gene TRBV6-5; TCRdb returns TRBD1, unconfirmable since there is no DNA. Per germline, CDR1 MNHEY and CDR2 SVGAGI. This CDR3 is 15 amino acids long. The CDR3 region is CASTVGTGGVETQYF.

The chain couples TRBV19 to TRBJ2-2. CDR3 length: 12 residues. CDR1 and CDR2 from the germline V gene are LNHDA and SQIVND (reference sequence). CDR3 in amino acids: CASSTYTGELFF.

J is TRBJ1-2 and V is TRBV6-2 or TRBV6-3; as DNA is missing, the TRBD1 call by TCRdb cannot be tested. The CDR3 extends over 13 amino acids. Germline V gene sequence: CDR1 MNHEY, CDR2 SVGEGT. The chain's CDR3 is CASSFGQGGGYTF.

The gene calls are TRBV7-2 and TRBJ2-3; the D call from TCRdb, TRBD2, cannot be confirmed without DNA. This CDR3 contains 15 residues. Germline loops: CDR1 SGHTA, CDR2 FQGNSA. The CDR3 reads CASSDLAGSTDTQYF.

V usage is TRBV29-1 and J usage is TRBJ2-7. Germline CDR1 SQVTM, CDR2 ANQGSEA. The CDR3 extends over 12 amino acids. The CDR3 reads CSVSLNSYEQYF.

CDR3 region: CSVEGEGVEGYTF. The chain links TRBV29-1 to TRBJ1-2; TCRdb's assignment of TRBD1 cannot be checked, as there is no DNA. Germline V lookup: CDR1 SQVTM, CDR2 ANQGSEA. The CDR3 is 13 amino acids. The whole variable domain, remainder taken from reference TRBV29-1 and TRBJ1-2, is SAVISQKPSRDICQRGTSLTIQCQVDSQVTMMFWYRQQPGQSLTLIATANQGSEATYESGFVIDKFPISRPNLTFSTLTVSNMSPEDSSIYLCSVEGEGVEGYTFGSGTRLTVV.

The V gene is TRBV29-1, the J gene TRBJ2-3; TCRdb proposes TRBD1, but this gene call is untestable without DNA. Per the germline V gene, CDR1 is SQVTM and CDR2 is ANQGSEA. The CDR3 covers 14 residues. The CDR3: CSVVGTGITDTQYF.

V is TRBV29-1 and J is TRBJ1-1; checking the TCRdb D call of TRBD1 is not possible without DNA. CDR1 and CDR2 from the germline V gene are SQVTM and ANQGSEA. There are 15 residues in the CDR3. CDR3 region: CSVEGGADLNTEAFF.

This clonotype is classed as medium-sized by frequency. The chain has TRBV15 and TRBJ1-1. This CDR3 has 15 residues. Germline values: CDR1 LNHNV, CDR2 YYDKDF (reference sequence). CDR3 protein: CATSRDLGANTEAFF.

The chain is built from TRBV10-3 and TRBJ1-2. Germline CDR1 ENHRY, CDR2 SYGVKD. The CDR3 runs 15 residues. CDR3 amino acids: CAISGGVRVIDGYTF.

By frequency, this clonotype registers medium-sized (0.01 to 0.1%). The rearrangement links TRBV6-2 or TRBV6-3 to TRBJ1-1. The CDR3 consists of 14 residues. CDR1 MNHEY and CDR2 SVGEGT come from the germline V gene. The CDR3 is CASSYLGRDTEAFF.

In terms of frequency, this clonotype is medium-sized (0.01 to 0.1%). The V call is TRBV11-2, the J call TRBJ2-7; the TCRdb D gene call, TRBD2, has no DNA to confirm it. Germline V gene data show CDR1 as SGHAT and CDR2 as FQNNGV. This CDR3 has 16 residues. CDR3 in amino acids: CASSYGPSGVSYEQYF.

The gene calls are TRBV29-1 and TRBJ2-7; TCRdb lists TRBD2, though no DNA is available to test this call. From germline, CDR1 is SQVTM and CDR2 ANQGSEA. The CDR3 loop spans 14 amino acids. The CDR3 here is CSVEVGLAGVEQYF.

By frequency, this clonotype registers medium-sized. The chain is built from TRBV11-2 and TRBJ2-1; lacking DNA, the TRBD2 call made by TCRdb goes unchecked. Per the germline V gene, CDR1 is SGHAT and CDR2 is FQNNGV. CDR3 length: 16 amino acids. CDR3: CASSSWTSGDYNEQFF. Full variable domain (remainder filled in from reference TRBV11-2 and TRBJ2-1): EAGVAQSPRYKIIEKRQSVAFWCNPISGHATLYWYQQILGQGPKLLIQFQNNGVVDDSQLPKDRFSAERLKGVDSTLKIQPAKLEDSAVYLCASSSWTSGDYNEQFFGPGTRLTVL.